This T cell receptor (beta chain) was found in a study of control samples from healthy donors and cancer patients. Germline loops: CDR1 SSHAT, CDR2 FNYEAQ (reference sequence). The CDR3 extends over 15 amino acids. A note on this clone: At one end, the junction sequence differs from germline, possibly due to a read error.

Profiling relied on immunoSEQ multiplex PCR, and the TCRdb table lists in-frame clones only, not all of them. The sample has some 410,000 clones, 80% to 95% seen once. The rearrangement uses TRBV7-7 and TRBJ2-3; weak D call: TRBD2 (6 bases). The sequence derives from a man aged 40-50 years with head and neck cancer. Input material: PBMCs. The CDR3 protein is CASSLGGTSTDTQYF. In DNA form, the CDR3 reads TGTGCTAGCAGCCTGGGGGGAACAAGCACAGATACGCAGTATTTT.